One and the same sample provided the 4 T cell receptor beta chains below, sequenced in a study of identifying expanded T cells in peripheral blood. Sequencing was performed with immunoSEQ multiplex PCR; in TCRdb, only in-frame clones are kept and a portion is missing. This table has tens of thousands of clones, around 83% appearing once. Input material: blood. The receptors derive from a person between 18 and 69 years old in good health.

The chain carries TRBV4-2 and TRBJ2-1; 13 bases agree with TRBD2. CDR1 LGHNA and CDR2 YNFKEQ come from the germline V gene. CDR3 length equals 17 residues. J lost 6 bases, V lost 4 bases, and 9 bases had no gene match. The CDR3 region is CASSPTPGTSGVNEQFF. In nucleotides, the CDR3 is TGTGCCAGCAGCCCCACTCCCGGGACTAGCGGGGTCAATGAGCAGTTCTTC.

The chain carries TRBV5-6 and TRBJ1-4; no definite D call. Germline V CDR1 and CDR2: SGHDT, YYEEEE. V lost 5 bases to trimming and J lost 4 bases, with 12 bases between them. The CDR3 has 14 residues. The CDR3 loop is CASSLVEYNEKLFF. The CDR3 coding sequence is TGTGCCAGCAGTCTAGTAGAATATAATGAAAAACTGTTTTTT. Together with reference TRBV5-6 and TRBJ1-4, the CDR3 gives the full variable domain: DAGVTQSPTHLIKTRGQQVTLRCSPKSGHDTVSWYQQALGQGPQFIFQYYEEEERQRGNFPDRFSGHQFPNYSSELNVNALLLGDSALYLCASSLVEYNEKLFFGSGTQLSVL.

The chain uses TRBV6-5 and TRBJ2-4, with TRBD2 matching 10 bases. Germline assignment: CDR1 MNHEY and CDR2 SVGAGI. The junction had 2 bases not matched to a gene; V was cut back by 4 bases and J by 5 bases. This CDR3 region has 14 residues. CDR3: CASSLAGGQNIQYF. The CDR3 DNA is TGTGCCAGCAGTTTAGCGGGAGGCCAAAACATTCAGTACTTC.

The chain uses TRBV5-4 and TRBJ1-3; TRBD1 might be the D (6 bases). CDR3 length: 14 residues. The V end was cut by 2 bases, the J end by 5 bases, with 11 bases between. In germline, CDR1 is SGHNT, CDR2 YYREEE (reference sequence). CDR3 sequence (DNA): TGTGCCAGCAGCTTACAGGGTTCACGAAACACCATATATTTT. This encodes CASSLQGSRNTIYF.